Below, one T cell receptor beta chain is given with its context. The data stem from a study of blood T cell repertoires in COVID-19. Study at large: Sources were T cells, B-cell-depleted T cells, or PBMCs; the material itself was cDNA or gDNA.

In germline, CDR1 is MNHNS, CDR2 SASEGT. Trimming removed 2 bases at V and 4 bases at J, with 11 bases between. The CDR3 consists of 14 residues. Under the authors' procedure: Estimation of nucleated cell counts relied on the amplification of reference gene primers. The assay was immunoSEQ multiplex PCR, and TCRdb's table has in-frame clones only and misses some. V and J calls and clone size are as listed in that table; D and trimming were resolved from the DNA. The sample lists about 260,000 clones; around 80% were seen once. Individuals aged roughly 18 to 95 years were recruited from about two dozen US areas.

This chain uses TRBV6-1 with TRBJ1-1; TRBD1 might be the D (6 bases). The sample comprised PBMCs or T cells enriched from blood (not recorded which). The clonotype was recovered from a man aged 30-40 years with acute COVID-19. The CDR3 DNA reads as TGTGCCAGCAGTGAACAGGGGTGGAGCACTGAAGCTTTCTTT. Translated, it gives CASSEQGWSTEAFF.